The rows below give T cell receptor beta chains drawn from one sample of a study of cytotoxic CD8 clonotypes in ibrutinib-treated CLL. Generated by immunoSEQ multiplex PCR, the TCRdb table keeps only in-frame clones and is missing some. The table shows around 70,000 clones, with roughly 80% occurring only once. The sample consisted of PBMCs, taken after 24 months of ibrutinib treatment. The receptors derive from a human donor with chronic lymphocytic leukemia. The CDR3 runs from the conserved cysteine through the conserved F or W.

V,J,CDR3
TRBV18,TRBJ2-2,CASSPMEAYTGELFF
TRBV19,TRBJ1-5,CASSIVIIGQPQHF
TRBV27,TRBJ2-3,CASLSLLAGGPSTDTQYF
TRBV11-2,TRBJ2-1,CASSPRPATSDEQFF
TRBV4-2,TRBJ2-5,CASSQVLGQTQETQYF
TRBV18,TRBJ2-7,CASSPRVLSGQYEQYF
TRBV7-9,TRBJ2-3,CASSPGGGTDTQYF
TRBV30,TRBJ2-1,CAWSVGSGNLDEQFF
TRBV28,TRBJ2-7,CASLPGSTTNYEQYF
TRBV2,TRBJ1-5,CASSEARPTAQPQHF
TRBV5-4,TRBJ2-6,CASSSPGRGAGANVLTF
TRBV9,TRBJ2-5,CASSAHGAGVEETQYF
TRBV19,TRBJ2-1,CASSKGLAGGPYGEQFF
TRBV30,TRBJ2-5,CAWSQGAGYQETQYF
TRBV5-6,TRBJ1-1,CASSSPGWANTEAFF
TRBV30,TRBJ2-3,CASRRPATDTQYF
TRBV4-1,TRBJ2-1,CASSQLMDNEQFF
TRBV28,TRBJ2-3,CASSTNPGLVDTQYF
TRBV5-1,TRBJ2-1,CASSPVRNEQFF
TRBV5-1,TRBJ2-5,CASSRDQETQYF
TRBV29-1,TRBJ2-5,CSVKHPETQYF
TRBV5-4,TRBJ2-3,CASSLPGRTDTQYF
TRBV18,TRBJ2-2,CASYAQGRGTGELFF
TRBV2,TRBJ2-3,CASSALAGVPDTQYF
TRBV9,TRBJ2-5,CASSTGMTSDQETQYF
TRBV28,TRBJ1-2,CASSLQALYGYTF
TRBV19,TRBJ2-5,CASSRQGPQETQYF
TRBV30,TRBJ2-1,CAWSRMGVVRSYNEQFF
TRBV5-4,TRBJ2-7,CASSLGLAGEYEQYF
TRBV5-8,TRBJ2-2,CASSLDLLGGGELFF
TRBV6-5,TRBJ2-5,CASSQARETQYF
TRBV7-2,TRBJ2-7,CASSRDLHYEQYF
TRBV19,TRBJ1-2,CASSSPRDRTTNYGYTF
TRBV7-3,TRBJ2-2,CASSFSGSGTGELFF
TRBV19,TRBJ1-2,CASSAQQGAGYGYTF
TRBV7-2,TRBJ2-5,CASSFGQGSPTQYF
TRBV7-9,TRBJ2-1,CASSLAASWNEQFF
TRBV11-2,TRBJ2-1,CASSSLGSYNEQFF
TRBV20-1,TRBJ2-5,CSAYGETQYF
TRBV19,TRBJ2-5,CASSMAGGQETQYF
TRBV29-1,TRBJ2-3,CSVGLTDTQYF
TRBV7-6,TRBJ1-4,CASSLALQGPNEKLFF
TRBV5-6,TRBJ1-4,CASSAQGFNEKLFF
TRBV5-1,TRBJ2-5,CASSPGQGGEETQYF
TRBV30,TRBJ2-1,CATQGGLASYNEQFF
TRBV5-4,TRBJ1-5,CASSFDRGQPQHF
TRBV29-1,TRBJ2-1,CSVEASGRFEQFF